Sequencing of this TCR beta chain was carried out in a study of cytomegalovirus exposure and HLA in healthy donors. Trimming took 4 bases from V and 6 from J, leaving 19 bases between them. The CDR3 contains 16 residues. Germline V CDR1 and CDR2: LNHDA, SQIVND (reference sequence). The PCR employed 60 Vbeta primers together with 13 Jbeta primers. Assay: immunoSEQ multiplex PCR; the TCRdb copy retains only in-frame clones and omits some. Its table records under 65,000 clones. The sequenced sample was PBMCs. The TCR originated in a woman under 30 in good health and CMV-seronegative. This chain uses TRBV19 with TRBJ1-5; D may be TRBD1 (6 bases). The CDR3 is CASSNPGTPLGQPQHF. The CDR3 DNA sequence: TGTGCCAGTAGTAACCCCGGGACACCGCTGGGTCAGCCCCAGCATTTT.